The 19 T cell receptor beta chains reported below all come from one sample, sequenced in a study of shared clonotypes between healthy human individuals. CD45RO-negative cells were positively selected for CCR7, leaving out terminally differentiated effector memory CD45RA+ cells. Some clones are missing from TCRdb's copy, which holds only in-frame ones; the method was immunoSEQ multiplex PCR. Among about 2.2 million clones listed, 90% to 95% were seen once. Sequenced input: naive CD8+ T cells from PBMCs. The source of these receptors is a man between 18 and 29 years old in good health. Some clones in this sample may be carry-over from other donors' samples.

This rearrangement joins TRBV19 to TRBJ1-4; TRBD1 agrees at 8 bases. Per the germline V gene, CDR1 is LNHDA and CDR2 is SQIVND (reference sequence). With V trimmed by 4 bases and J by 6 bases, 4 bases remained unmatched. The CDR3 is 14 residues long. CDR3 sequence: CASSKLTGDEKLFF. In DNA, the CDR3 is TGTGCCAGTAGTAAGTTGACAGGGGATGAAAAACTGTTTTTT.

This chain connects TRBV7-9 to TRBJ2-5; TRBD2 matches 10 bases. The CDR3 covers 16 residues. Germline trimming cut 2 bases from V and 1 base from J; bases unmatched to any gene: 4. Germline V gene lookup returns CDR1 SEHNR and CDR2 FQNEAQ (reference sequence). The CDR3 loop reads CASSLILAGPQETQYF. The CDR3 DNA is TGTGCCAGCAGCTTAATACTAGCGGGACCCCAAGAGACCCAGTACTTC.

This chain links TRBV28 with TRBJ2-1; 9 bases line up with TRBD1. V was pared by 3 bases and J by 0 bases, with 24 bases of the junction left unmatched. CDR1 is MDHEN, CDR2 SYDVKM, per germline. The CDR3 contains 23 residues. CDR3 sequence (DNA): TGTGCCAGCAGTTTTCCTTTTGACTCCGGGACAGGGACACCCCGGAGCTCCTACAATGAGCAGTTCTTC. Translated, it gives CASSFPFDSGTGTPRSSYNEQFF.

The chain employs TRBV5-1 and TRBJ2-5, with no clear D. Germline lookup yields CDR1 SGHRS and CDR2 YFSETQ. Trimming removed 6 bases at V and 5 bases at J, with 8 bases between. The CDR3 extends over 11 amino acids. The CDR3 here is CASIRSETQYF. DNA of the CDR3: TGCGCCAGCATTAGGTCTGAGACCCAGTACTTC.

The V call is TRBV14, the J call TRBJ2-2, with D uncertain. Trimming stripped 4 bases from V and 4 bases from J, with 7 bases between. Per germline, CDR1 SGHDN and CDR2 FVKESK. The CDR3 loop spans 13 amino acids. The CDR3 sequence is CASSRPRTGELFF. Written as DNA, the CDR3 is TGTGCCAGCAGCCGTCCACGCACCGGGGAGCTGTTTTTT.

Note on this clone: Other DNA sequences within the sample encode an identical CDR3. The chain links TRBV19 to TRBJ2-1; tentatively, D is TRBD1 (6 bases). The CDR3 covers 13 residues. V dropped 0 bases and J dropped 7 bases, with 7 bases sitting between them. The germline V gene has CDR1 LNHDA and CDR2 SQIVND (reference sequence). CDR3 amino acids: CASSIDRGNEQFF. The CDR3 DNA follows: TGTGCCAGTAGTATAGACAGGGGTAATGAGCAGTTCTTC.

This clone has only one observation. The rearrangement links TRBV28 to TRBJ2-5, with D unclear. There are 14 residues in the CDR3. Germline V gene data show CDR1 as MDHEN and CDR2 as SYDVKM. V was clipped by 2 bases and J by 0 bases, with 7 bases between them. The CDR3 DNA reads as TGTGCCAGCAGTTTACTCCGGGACCAAGAGACCCAGTACTTC. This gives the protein CASSLLRDQETQYF.

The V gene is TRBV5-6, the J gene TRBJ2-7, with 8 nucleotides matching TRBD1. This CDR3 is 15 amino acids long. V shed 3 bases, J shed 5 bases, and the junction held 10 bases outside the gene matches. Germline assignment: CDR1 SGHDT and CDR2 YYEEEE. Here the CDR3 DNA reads TGTGCCAGCAGCTGGCCGCGACAGGGGATCCACGAGCAGTACTTC. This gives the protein CASSWPRQGIHEQYF.

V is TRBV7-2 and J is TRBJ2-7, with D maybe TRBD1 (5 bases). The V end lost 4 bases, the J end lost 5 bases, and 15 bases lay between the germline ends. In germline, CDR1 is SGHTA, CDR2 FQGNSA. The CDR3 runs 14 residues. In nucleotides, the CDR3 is TGTGCCAGCAGCTCGCTATTAGGGGTTGACGAGCAGTACTTC. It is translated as CASSSLLGVDEQYF.

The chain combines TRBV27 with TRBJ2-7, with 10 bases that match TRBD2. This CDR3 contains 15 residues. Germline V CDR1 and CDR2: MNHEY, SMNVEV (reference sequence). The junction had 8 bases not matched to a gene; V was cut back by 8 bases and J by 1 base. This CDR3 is CASRPPTSGSYEQYF. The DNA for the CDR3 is TGTGCCAGCCGACCCCCGACTAGCGGGTCCTACGAGCAGTACTTC.

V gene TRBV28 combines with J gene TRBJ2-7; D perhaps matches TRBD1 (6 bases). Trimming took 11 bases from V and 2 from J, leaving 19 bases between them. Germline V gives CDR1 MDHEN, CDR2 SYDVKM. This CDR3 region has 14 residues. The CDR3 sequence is CAGSFGTTTYEQYF. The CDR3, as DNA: TGTGCCGGATCATTCGGGACAACTACCTACGAGCAGTACTTC.

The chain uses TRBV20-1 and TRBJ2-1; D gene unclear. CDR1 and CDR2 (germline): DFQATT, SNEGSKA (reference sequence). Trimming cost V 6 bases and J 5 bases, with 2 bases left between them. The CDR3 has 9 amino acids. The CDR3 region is CSAHNEQFF. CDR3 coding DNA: TGCAGTGCCCACAATGAGCAGTTCTTC.

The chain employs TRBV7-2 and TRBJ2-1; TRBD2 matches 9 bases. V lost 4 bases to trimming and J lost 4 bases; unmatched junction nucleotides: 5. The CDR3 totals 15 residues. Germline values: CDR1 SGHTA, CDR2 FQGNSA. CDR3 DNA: TGTGCCAGCAGCTATACTAGCGGGCGTTACAATGAGCAGTTCTTC. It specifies CASSYTSGRYNEQFF.

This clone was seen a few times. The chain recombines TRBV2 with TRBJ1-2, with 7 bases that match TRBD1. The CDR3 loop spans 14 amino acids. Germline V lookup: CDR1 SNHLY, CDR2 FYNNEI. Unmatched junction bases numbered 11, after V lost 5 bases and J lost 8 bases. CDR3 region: CASSSRQGREGYTF. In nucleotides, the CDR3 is TGTGCCAGCAGTTCTCGACAGGGCAGGGAGGGCTACACCTTC.

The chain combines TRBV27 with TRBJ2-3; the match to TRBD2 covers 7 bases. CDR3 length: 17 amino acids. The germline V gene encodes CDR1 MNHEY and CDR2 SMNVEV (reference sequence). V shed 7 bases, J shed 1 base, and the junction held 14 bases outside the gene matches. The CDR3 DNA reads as TGTGCCAGCAAGTTTCCCGCTAGCGGCTGGGGCACAGATACGCAGTATTTT. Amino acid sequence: CASKFPASGWGTDTQYF.

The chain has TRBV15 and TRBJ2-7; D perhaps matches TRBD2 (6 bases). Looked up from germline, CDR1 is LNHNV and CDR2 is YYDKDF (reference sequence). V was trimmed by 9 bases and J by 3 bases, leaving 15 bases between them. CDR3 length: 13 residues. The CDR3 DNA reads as TGTGCCACGGCAATAGGGGAGGACTACGAGCAGTACTTC. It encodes CATAIGEDYEQYF.

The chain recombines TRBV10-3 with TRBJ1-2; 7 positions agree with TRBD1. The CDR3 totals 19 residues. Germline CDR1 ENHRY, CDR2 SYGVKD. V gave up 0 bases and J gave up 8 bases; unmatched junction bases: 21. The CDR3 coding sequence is TGTGCCATCAGTGAGTCGACTCGAGGGGGACCGACAGGGCCCCGAGGCTACACCTTC. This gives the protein CAISESTRGGPTGPRGYTF.

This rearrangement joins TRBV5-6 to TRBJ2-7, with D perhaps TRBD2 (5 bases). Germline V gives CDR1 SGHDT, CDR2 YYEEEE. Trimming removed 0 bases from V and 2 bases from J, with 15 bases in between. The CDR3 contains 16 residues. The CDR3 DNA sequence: TGTGCCAGCAGCTTGGACCTAGCTACTACTACCTACGAGCAGTACTTC. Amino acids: CASSLDLATTTYEQYF.

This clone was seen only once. Here the CDR3 DNA reads TGTGCCAGCAGCGCGGGGGCCCCGGGATCCGGGGTTGGGGCTTTCTTT. Amino acids: CASSAGAPGSGVGAFF. The chain combines TRBV9 with TRBJ1-1; D perhaps matches TRBD1 (6 bases). V shed 3 bases and J shed 11 bases, with 26 bases lying between them. Per germline, CDR1 SGDLS and CDR2 YYNGEE. The CDR3 is made up of 16 amino acids.